These 11 T cell receptor beta chains share one sample of origin, sequenced in a study of blood T cell repertoires in COVID-19. This table comes from immunoSEQ multiplex PCR, and its TCRdb copy is limited to in-frame clones, with some not included. The sample carries around 140,000 clones, about nine tenths recorded once. Sequenced: PBMCs or T cells enriched from blood (not recorded which). Receptors originate from a man aged 55 to 70 who had recovered from COVID-19.

The genes are TRBV5-4 and TRBJ2-5, with a tentative D call TRBD1 (6 bases). Between the trimmed V and J ends, which lost 4 bases and 7 bases, there was a span of 14 bases. Germline CDR1 and CDR2: SGHNT and YYREEE (reference sequence). The CDR3 has 13 residues. CDR3 nucleotides: TGTGCCAGCAGCCCGGTGACAGGATCGACCCAGTACTTC. Its protein product is CASSPVTGSTQYF.

The V and J genes are TRBV9 and TRBJ2-3, with no clear D. In germline, CDR1 is SGDLS, CDR2 YYNGEE. V dropped 2 bases and J dropped 0 bases, with 7 bases sitting between them. CDR3 size: 14 residues. DNA of the CDR3: TGTGCCAGCAGCGTGGTCCAGAGCACAGATACGCAGTATTTT. Encoded protein: CASSVVQSTDTQYF.

V gene TRBV27 combines with J gene TRBJ2-3; possible D gene TRBD2, 5 bases. Trimming took 10 bases from V and 4 from J, leaving 15 bases between them. The CDR3 contains 13 residues. The germline V gene encodes CDR1 MNHEY and CDR2 SMNVEV (reference sequence). Here the CDR3 DNA reads TGTGCCACCCGACGGGGTAGGGCAGATACGCAGTATTTT. Encoded protein: CATRRGRADTQYF.

This chain connects TRBV18 to TRBJ2-6; D ambiguous. V lost 3 bases, J lost 2 bases, and 8 bases lay in between. CDR1 KGHSH and CDR2 LQKENI come from the germline V gene. CDR3 size: 15 residues. The CDR3, as DNA: TGTGCCAGCTCACCGCAGCGAACTGGGGCCAACGTCCTGACTTTC. Protein product: CASSPQRTGANVLTF.

V and J are TRBV7-2 and TRBJ1-5; 8 nucleotides match TRBD1. This CDR3 is 13 amino acids long. Germline V gene sequence: CDR1 SGHTA, CDR2 FQGNSA. V was clipped by 5 bases and J by 6 bases; unmatched bases: 3. CDR3 DNA sequence: TGTGCCAGCAGCGGACAGGGCGGTCAGCCCCAGCATTTT. This sequence encodes CASSGQGGQPQHF.

J is TRBJ1-5 and V is TRBV15, with 10 bases matching TRBD1. Germline lookup yields CDR1 LNHNV and CDR2 YYDKDF (reference sequence). The junction had 7 bases not matched to a gene; V was cut back by 2 bases and J by 6 bases. The CDR3 totals 16 residues. The CDR3 region is CATSRPDRGVGQPQHF. The DNA of the CDR3 is TGTGCCACCAGCAGACCGGACAGGGGGGTGGGTCAGCCCCAGCATTTT.

The chain is built from TRBV20-1 and TRBJ2-3; D is perhaps TRBD2 (5 bases). The CDR3 is 11 amino acids. CDR1 and CDR2 from the germline V gene are DFQATT and SNEGSKA (reference sequence). CDR3 bases: TGCAGCGAGCGGTCGGGTGATACGCAGTATTTT. Its translation: CSERSGDTQYF.

Concerning this clone itself: The sample has other DNA sequences that encode this CDR3 too. The chain is built from TRBV9 and TRBJ2-7; D is perhaps TRBD1 (5 bases). The CDR3 has 14 amino acids. Trimming pared 2 bases from V and 0 bases from J, leaving 9 bases between. CDR1 is SGDLS and CDR2 is YYNGEE in the germline V gene. CDR3 DNA: TGTGCCAGCAGCGTTGAGCAGGGCTCCTACGAGCAGTACTTC. This sequence encodes CASSVEQGSYEQYF.

This sequence joins TRBV4-2 and TRBJ1-2; possibly TRBD1 for D (5 bases). The V gene lost 1 base and the J gene lost 4 bases, with 13 bases spanning the gap. Germline V gene data show CDR1 as LGHNA and CDR2 as YNFKEQ. This CDR3 comprises 15 residues. The CDR3 region is CASSQVGGEGYGYTF. CDR3 bases: TGTGCCAGCAGCCAAGTGGGAGGGGAGGGCTATGGCTACACCTTC.

The rearrangement links TRBV14 to TRBJ2-7; no clear D. Germline values: CDR1 SGHDN, CDR2 FVKESK. V dropped 6 bases and J dropped 2 bases, with 11 bases sitting between them. The CDR3 loop spans 13 amino acids. CDR3 DNA sequence: TGTGCCAGCAGTTACAGCATCGCCTACGAGCAGTACTTC. This sequence encodes CASSYSIAYEQYF.

In nucleotides, the CDR3 is TGTGCCACCAGCAGAGATCCTCTAGCGGGAGTATCGGGGGAGCTGTTTTTT. As protein: CATSRDPLAGVSGELFF. The chain employs TRBV15 and TRBJ2-2, with TRBD2 identical over 10 bases. The germline CDR1 and CDR2 sequences are LNHNV and YYDKDF (reference sequence). V lost 0 bases, J lost 8 bases, and 9 bases stayed unmatched. CDR3 length: 17 amino acids.